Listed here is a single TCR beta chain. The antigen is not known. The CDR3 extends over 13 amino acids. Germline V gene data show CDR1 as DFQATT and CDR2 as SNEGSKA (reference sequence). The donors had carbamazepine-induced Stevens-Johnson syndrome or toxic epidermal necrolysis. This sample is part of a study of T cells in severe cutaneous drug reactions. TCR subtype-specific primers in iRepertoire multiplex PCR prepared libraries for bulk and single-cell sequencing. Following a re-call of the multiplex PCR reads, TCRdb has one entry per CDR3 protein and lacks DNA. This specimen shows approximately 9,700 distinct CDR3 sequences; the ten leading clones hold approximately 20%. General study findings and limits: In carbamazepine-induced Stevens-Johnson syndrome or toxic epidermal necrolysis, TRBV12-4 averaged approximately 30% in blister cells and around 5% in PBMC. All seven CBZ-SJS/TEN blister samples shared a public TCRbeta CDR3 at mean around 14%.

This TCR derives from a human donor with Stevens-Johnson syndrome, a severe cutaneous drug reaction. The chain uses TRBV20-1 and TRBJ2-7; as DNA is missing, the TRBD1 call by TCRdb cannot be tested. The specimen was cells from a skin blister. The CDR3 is CSARDLGKGEQYF.